This T cell receptor (beta chain) was sequenced for a study of identical twins. Study-wide points: Analyses of zero insertions could, in part, be confounded by invariant MAIT and iNKT cells.

A single record per CDR3 protein comes from TCRdb applying MiXCR to the 5' RACE reads. There are 1.5 million to 2 million distinct CDR3 sequences in the sample; around a third occur only once, and over 0.25% lies in the top ten. In germline, CDR1 is DFQATT, CDR2 SNEGSKA (reference sequence). This CDR3 is 9 amino acids long. Trimming cost V 5 bases and J 8 bases, with 6 bases left between them. This clonotype was found a few times. Its cognate antigen is unknown. The sequencing input was cord blood. This receptor was obtained from a newborn girl in good health. The V and J genes are TRBV20-1 and TRBJ1-2; D remains ambiguous. This chain's CDR3 is CSASMGYTF. The CDR3 DNA reads TGCAGTGCTTCAATGGGCTACACCTTC.